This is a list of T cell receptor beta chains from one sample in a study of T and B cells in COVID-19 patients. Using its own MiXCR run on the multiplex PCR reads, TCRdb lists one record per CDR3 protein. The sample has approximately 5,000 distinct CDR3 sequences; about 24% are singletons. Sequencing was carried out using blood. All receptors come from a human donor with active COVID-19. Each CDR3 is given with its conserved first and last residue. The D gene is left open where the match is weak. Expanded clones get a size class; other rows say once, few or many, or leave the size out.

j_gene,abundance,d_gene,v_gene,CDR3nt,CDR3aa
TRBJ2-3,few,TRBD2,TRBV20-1,TGCAGTGCTAAAGCATATTACCTAGCGGGAGGCGGATCGGATACGCAGTATTTT,CSAKAYYLAGGGSDTQYF
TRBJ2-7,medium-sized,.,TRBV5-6,TGTGCCAGCAGCTTGCCCCAAAACTACGAGCAGTACTTC,CASSLPQNYEQYF
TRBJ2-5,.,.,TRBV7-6,TGTGCCAGCACCTCTTATCGCAATGGGAGGACAGAGACCCAGTACTTC,CASTSYRNGRTETQYF
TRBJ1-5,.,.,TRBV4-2,TGTGCCAGCAGCCAAGGGGGGGGCGCGGGCAATCAGCCCCAGCATTTT,CASSQGGGAGNQPQHF
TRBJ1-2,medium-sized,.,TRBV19,TGTGCCAGTAGTCCCCAGGGGAGTGGCTACACCTTC,CASSPQGSGYTF
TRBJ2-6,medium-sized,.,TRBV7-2,TGTGCCAGCAGCCGGGGGGGGGCCAACGTCCTGACTTTC,CASSRGGANVLTF
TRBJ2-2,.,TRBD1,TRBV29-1,TGCAGCGGGGGACAGGACACCGGGGAGCTGTTTTTT,CSGGQDTGELFF
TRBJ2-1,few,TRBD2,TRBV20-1,TGCAGGGCTCATGCGGGAGAGTACAATGAGCAGTTCTTC,CRAHAGEYNEQFF
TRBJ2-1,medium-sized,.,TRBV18,TGTGCCAGCTCACCCGACGCTGGTGAGCAGTTCTTC,CASSPDAGEQFF
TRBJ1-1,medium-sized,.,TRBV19,TGTGCCACCCTAACCCCCCAGAGTAACACTGAAGCTTTCTTT,CATLTPQSNTEAFF
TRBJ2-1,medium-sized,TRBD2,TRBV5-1,TGCGCCAGCAGCTTGCCACTAGCGGGAGAAGCGAAGTTCTTC,CASSLPLAGEAKFF
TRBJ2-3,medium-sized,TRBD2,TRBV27,TGTGCCAGCAGTTTATCTAGCGGGAGGGCCAGGGATACGCAGTATTTT,CASSLSSGRARDTQYF
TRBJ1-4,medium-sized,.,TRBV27,TGTGCCAGCAGTTTCCAGGGGACGGCTAATGAAAAACTGTTTTTT,CASSFQGTANEKLFF
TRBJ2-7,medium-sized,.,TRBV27,TGTGCCAGCAGCCTGGGACTCATCTACGAGCAGTACTTC,CASSLGLIYEQYF
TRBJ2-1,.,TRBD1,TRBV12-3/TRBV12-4,TGTGCCAGCAGTTTAGGTCCGACAGGGTCCGGGAATGAGCAGTTCTTC,CASSLGPTGSGNEQFF
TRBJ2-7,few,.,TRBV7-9,TGTGCCAGCAGCTACTTGGGTCTAGACCACAACTACGAGCAGTACTTC,CASSYLGLDHNYEQYF
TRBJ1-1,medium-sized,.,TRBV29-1,TGCAGCGTTGACAGGGGGAACACTGAAGCTTTCTTT,CSVDRGNTEAFF
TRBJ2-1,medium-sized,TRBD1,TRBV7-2,TGTGCCAGCAGGCCCGGGACAGGGTTCTGGAATGAGCAGTTCTTC,CASRPGTGFWNEQFF
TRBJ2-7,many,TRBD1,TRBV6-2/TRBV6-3,TGTGCCAGCAGTTACGAGCACTACAGGGGCCCTAGCTCCTACGAGCAGTACTTC,CASSYEHYRGPSSYEQYF
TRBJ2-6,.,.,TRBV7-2,TGTGCCAGCAGCTTAGAGTGGTGGAGGGGGGCCAACGTCCTGACTTTC,CASSLEWWRGANVLTF
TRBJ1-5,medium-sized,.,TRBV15,TGTGCCACCAGCCGACCTGGGCAGTACAATCAGCCCCAGCATTTT,CATSRPGQYNQPQHF
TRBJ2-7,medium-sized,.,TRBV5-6,TGTGCCAGCAGCTCTCGGACCGCGAACCCCTACGAGCAGTACTTC,CASSSRTANPYEQYF
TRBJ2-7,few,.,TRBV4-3,TGCGCCAGCAGCCTTTCTCTCGGACAGAACTACGAGCAGTACTTC,CASSLSLGQNYEQYF
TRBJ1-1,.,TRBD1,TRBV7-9,TGTGCCAGCAGCCCTAGTGACAGGGTGAACACTGAAGCTTTCTTT,CASSPSDRVNTEAFF
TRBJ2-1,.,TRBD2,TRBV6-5,TGTGCCAGCAGTCCCCCCGGGACTAGGGGGGGCAATGAGCAGTTCTTC,CASSPPGTRGGNEQFF
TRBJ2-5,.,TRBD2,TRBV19,TGTGCCAGTAGTGCCCTCAGCGGGAGATTAGAAGAGACCCAGTACTTC,CASSALSGRLEETQYF
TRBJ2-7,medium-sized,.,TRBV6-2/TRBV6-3,TGTGCCAGCAGTTACGTAGGGGGCGAGCAGTACTTC,CASSYVGGEQYF